Here is one T cell receptor (beta chain) with its context. These data originate in a study of blood T cell repertoires in COVID-19. Study in general: Researchers got acute and convalescent COVID-19 samples from the United States, Italy and Spain. PBMCs, B-cell-depleted T cells, or T cells provided the cDNA or gDNA that made up the material.

How the authors handled the data: For nucleated cells, counts were estimated from reference gene primer amplification. Assay used: immunoSEQ multiplex PCR; TCRdb lists only in-frame clones, some missing. D and trimming come from the DNA, and the V and J calls and clone size come from that table. The sample carries about 340,000 clones, 83% recorded once. Germline V gene sequence: CDR1 SGHNT, CDR2 YENEEA. V lost 6 bases and J lost 8, with 10 bases in between. This CDR3 contains 11 residues. The chain recombines TRBV11-3 with TRBJ1-1; perhaps TRBD1 as D (6 bases). The receptor comes from a man aged 30-40 years with active or convalescent COVID-19. The sequenced sample was peripheral blood. The CDR3 coding sequence is TGTGCCAGCAGTTCCGGACAGGAAGCTTTCTTT. Encoded protein: CASSSGQEAFF.